The clone carrying this T cell receptor (beta chain) was detected ten times or more. Its antigen remains unidentified. V shed 1 base and J shed 4 bases, with 14 bases lying between them. The CDR3 runs 14 residues. Germline V CDR1 and CDR2: DFQATT, SNEGSKA (reference sequence). These data come from a study of CD8 T cells in ankylosing spondylitis. The study's findings and limits: Blood from ankylosing spondylitis patients appeared to carry a characteristic roughly eight-variant TCR beta motif. Enrichment of disease-linked clones was reportedly significant in matched ankylosing spondylitis synovial fluid. Relatively rare in peripheral blood, disease-linked clones were also CD8+.

Libraries for TCR beta were made by quantitative 5'-RACE with molecular barcodes. MiXCR, run by TCRdb on the 5' RACE reads, gives a single entry per CDR3 protein. This repertoire shows over 450,000 distinct CDR3 sequences, about 13% found once; its top ten account for around 6.8%. The chain combines TRBV20-1 with TRBJ2-7, with a tentative D call TRBD1 (5 bases). The origin of this receptor is a male donor with ankylosing spondylitis. Sequencing was done on a sample of blood, either unsorted or a sorted T cell fraction (not recorded which). The CDR3 is CSARVMGRRYEQYF. The CDR3 region has the DNA TGCAGTGCTAGAGTCATGGGGCGCCGATACGAGCAGTACTTC.